These 6 T cell receptor beta chains came from one sample sequenced in a study of OX40 agonist ivuxolimab in advanced cancers. TCRdb's table, derived via immunoSEQ multiplex PCR, lists solely in-frame clones and lacks some. The table lists about 82,000 clones, around 83% of them singletons. The specimen was CD4+ or CD8+ T cells sorted from blood, collected in a trial of the OX40 agonist ivuxolimab. These receptors all come from an adult with an advanced solid tumor such as melanoma, head and neck, liver or kidney cancer.

This chain uses TRBV5-4 with TRBJ1-4; D gene unclear. The CDR3 covers 13 residues. V lost 0 bases to trimming and J lost 7 bases, with 7 bases between them. Germline lookup yields CDR1 SGHNT and CDR2 YYREEE (reference sequence). In DNA form, the CDR3 reads TGTGCCAGCAGCTTGGGGGGAGCTGAAAAACTGTTTTTT. This encodes CASSLGGAEKLFF.

The rearrangement joins TRBV5-1 to TRBJ2-2; the match to TRBD1 covers 7 bases. The trim removed 0 bases at V and 3 bases at J, leaving 5 bases unmatched. The CDR3 is 16 amino acids. From germline, CDR1 is SGHRS and CDR2 YFSETQ. DNA of the CDR3: TGCGCCAGCAGCTTGGGTGGGACAGAGGACACCGGGGAGCTGTTTTTT. This gives the protein CASSLGGTEDTGELFF.

The chain employs TRBV5-1 and TRBJ1-4, with D unresolved. CDR3 length equals 13 residues. Germline loops: CDR1 SGHRS, CDR2 YFSETQ. The V end lost 1 base, the J end lost 7 bases, and 8 bases lay between the germline ends. CDR3 protein: CASSLSVSEKLFF. The DNA of the CDR3 is TGCGCCAGCAGCTTGAGCGTTTCTGAAAAACTGTTTTTT.

V gene TRBV29-1 combines with J gene TRBJ1-1; no reliable D call. CDR1 is SQVTM and CDR2 is ANQGSEA in the germline V gene. The CDR3 covers 10 residues. V was shortened by 7 bases and J by 8 bases, with 11 bases between the two germline ends. For the CDR3, the DNA is TGCAGCGCCGACAATGAGGAAGCTTTCTTT. Its protein is CSADNEEAFF.

The chain combines TRBV7-3 with TRBJ2-1, with unresolved D. The V end lost 1 base, the J end lost 3 bases, and 4 bases lay between the germline ends. This CDR3 contains 13 residues. Looked up from germline, CDR1 is SGHTA and CDR2 is FQGTGA. CDR3 amino acids: CASSLNIYNEQFF. CDR3 in DNA: TGTGCCAGCAGCTTAAATATCTACAATGAGCAGTTCTTC.

The CDR3 reads CASSGNRGNQPQHF. The CDR3 nucleotides read TGTGCCAGCAGTGGTAATAGGGGCAATCAGCCCCAGCATTTT. The chain carries TRBV2 and TRBJ1-5; D is uncertain. Trimming cost V 4 bases and J 2 bases, with 9 bases left between them. CDR3 size: 14 residues. The germline V gene encodes CDR1 SNHLY and CDR2 FYNNEI.